This TCR beta chain appears in the sequencing data of a study of shared clonotypes between healthy human individuals. Findings and caveats of the study: Donor scarcity curtailed the genetic and exposure-history diversity represented herein.

As defined, naive CD8 cells were CD45RO-negative and positively selected for CCR7, with terminally differentiated effector memory CD45RA+ cells excluded. V was pared by 6 bases and J by 5 bases, with 11 bases between. This CDR3 contains 12 residues. The germline gives CDR1 MNHEY, CDR2 SMNVEV (reference sequence). This clone was recorded only once. The antigen is unknown. Per the authors' pipeline: ImmunoSEQ output held junction-only sequences without quality scores, so filtering differed. Produced via immunoSEQ multiplex PCR; TCRdb's table is partial and in-frame only. The DNA gave D and trimming, while V, J and clone size come from that table. Among roughly 1,800,000 clones, less than 95% were seen once, and the ten largest hold less than 1.5%.

The chain combines TRBV27 with TRBJ2-7; D ambiguous. The receptor was derived from a man aged 18-30 years in good health. Material for sequencing was naive CD8+ T cells sorted from blood. The DNA of the CDR3 is TGTGCCAGCAGGGTGGTTGGCCACGAGCAGTACTTC. Translated: CASRVVGHEQYF.